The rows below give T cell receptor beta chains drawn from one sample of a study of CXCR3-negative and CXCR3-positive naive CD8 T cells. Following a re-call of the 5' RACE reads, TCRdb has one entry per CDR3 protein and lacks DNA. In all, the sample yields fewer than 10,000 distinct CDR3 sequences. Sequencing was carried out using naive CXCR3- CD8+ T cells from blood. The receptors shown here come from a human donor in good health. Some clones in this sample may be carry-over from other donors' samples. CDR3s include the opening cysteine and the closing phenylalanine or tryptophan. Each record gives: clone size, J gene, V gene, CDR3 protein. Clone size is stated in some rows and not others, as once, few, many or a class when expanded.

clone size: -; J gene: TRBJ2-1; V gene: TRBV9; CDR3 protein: CASNLGLNNEQFF
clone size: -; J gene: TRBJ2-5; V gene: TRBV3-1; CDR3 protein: CASSQGANLQETQYF
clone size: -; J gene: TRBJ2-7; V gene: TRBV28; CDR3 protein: CASSPGVYEQYF
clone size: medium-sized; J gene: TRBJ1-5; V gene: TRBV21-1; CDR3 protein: CASSRGQSNQPQHF
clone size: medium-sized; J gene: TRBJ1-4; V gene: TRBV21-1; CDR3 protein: CASSQGGNEKLFF
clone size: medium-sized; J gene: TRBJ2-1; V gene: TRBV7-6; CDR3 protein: CASSPREGGYNEQFF
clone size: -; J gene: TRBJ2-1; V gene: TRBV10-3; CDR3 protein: CASSPETSYNEQFF
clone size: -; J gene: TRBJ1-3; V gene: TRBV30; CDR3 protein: CAWSGGGPLSGNTIYF
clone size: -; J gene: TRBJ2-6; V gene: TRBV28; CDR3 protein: CANYSGANVLTF
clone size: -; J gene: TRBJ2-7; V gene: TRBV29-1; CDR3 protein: CSAWTGGSYEQYF
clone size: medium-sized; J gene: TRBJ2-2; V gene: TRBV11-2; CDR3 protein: CASTDYGFWSSGNTGELFF
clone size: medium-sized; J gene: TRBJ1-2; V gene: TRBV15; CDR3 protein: CATSSPGQGNYGYTF
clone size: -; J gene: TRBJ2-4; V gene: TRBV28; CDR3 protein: CASTEGGGKNIQYF
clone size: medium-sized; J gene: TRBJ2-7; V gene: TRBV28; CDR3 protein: CASSSTSGSYEQYF
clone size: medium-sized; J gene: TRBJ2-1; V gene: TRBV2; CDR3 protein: CASSGLAGAESYNEQFF
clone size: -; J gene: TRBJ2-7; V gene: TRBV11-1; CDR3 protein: CASSPNSGSHEQYF
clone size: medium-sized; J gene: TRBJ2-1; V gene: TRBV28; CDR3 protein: CASRIGGLANEQFF
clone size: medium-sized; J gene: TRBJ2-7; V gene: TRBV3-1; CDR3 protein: CASSQVVAGGSEQYF
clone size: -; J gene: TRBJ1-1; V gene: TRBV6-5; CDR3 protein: CASSYPPTEAFF
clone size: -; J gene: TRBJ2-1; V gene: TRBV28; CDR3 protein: CASSLPGTSEGVVEQFF
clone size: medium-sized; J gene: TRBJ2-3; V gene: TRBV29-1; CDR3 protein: CSAPLPSTDTQYF
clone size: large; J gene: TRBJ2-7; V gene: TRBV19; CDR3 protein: CASTGPGGSYEQYF
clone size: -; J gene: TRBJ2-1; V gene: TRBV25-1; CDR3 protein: CASSEIGLSEQFF
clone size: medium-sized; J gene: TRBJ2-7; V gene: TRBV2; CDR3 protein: CASTGLSYEQYF
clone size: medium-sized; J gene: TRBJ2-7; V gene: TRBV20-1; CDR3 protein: CSARDLYEQYF
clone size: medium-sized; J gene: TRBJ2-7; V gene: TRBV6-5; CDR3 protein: CASSTWQGGHEQYF
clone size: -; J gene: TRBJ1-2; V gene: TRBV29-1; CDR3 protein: CSVESLYGYTF
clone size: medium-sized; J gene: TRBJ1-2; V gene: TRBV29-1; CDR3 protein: CSGWTGEGDGYTF
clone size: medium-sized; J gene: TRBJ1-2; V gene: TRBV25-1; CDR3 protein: CASSADNGYTF
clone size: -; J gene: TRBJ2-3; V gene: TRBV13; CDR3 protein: CASSLGREGGTDTQYF
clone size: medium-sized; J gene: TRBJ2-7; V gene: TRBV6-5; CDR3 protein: CASSYSTGEADPYEQYF
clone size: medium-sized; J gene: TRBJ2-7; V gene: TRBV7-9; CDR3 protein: CASSSPRASYEQYF
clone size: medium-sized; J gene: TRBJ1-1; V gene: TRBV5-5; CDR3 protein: CASSPYTGSSEAFF
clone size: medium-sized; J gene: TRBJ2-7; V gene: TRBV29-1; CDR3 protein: CSVVGGDIGEQYF
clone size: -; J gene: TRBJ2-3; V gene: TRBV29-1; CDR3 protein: CSVEDLSDTQYF
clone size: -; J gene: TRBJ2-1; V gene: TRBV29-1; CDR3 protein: CSVETGLGEQFF
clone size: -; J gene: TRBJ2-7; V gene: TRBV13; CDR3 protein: CASSPGGRYEQYF
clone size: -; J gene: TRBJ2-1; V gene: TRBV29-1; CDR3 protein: CSAWGEALAYSYDEQFF
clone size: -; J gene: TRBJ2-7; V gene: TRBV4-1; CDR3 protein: CASSQPTSGRAYEQYF
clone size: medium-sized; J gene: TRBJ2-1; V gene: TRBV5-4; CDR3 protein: CASSLEVGYNEQFF
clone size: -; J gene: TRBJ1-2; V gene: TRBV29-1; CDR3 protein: CSVEDSRQGWSGYTF
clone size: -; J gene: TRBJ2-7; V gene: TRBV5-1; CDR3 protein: CASLSDRPYEQYF
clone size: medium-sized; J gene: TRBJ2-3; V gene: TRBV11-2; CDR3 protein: CASSGSLTQGATLRRQAADTQYF
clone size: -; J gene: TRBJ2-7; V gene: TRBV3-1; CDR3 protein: CASSQDGSYEQYF
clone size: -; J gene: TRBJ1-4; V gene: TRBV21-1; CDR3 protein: CASSPATNEKLFF
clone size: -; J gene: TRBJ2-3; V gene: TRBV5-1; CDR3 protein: CASSATITDTQYF
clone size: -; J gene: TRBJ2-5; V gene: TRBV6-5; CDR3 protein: CASSLRAYQETQYF
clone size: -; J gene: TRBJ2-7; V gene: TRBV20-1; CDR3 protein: CSARDLGPIHEQYF
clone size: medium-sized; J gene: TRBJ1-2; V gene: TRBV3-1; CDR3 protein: CASSQPDQGADGYTF
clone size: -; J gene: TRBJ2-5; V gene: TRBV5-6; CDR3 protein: CASAETLSLYQETQYF
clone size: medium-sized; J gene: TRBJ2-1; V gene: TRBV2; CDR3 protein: CASSDTGSEFYNEQFF
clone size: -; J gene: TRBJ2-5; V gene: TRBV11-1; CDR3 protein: CASSLGLLAGVEETQYF
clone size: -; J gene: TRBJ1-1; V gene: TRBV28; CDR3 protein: CASSTLGGLNTEAFF
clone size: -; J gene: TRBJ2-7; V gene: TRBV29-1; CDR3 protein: CSVGDFSYEQYF
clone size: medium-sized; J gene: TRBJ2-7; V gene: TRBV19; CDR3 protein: CASSPGTSGYEQYF
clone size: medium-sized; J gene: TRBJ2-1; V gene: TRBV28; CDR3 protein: CASSLLRVGNEQFF
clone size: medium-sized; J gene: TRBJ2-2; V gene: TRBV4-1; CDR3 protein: CASSSLLGTGELFF
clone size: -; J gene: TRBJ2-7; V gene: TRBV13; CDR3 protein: CASSGQGPSGEQYF